This paragraph reports one TCR beta chain. The data were taken from a study of blood T cell repertoires in COVID-19. Study-wide context: The analysed material was cDNA or gDNA that came from T cells, B-cell-depleted T cells, or PBMCs.

Profiling relied on immunoSEQ multiplex PCR, and the TCRdb table lists in-frame clones only, not all of them. The repertoire holds 200,000 to 300,000 clones, with 82% as singletons. Per germline, CDR1 SNHLY and CDR2 FYNNEI. V gave up 4 bases and J gave up 11 bases, with 26 bases separating them. The CDR3 contains 16 residues. The clonotype was recovered from an older woman with active or convalescent COVID-19. Sequences were obtained from peripheral blood. The chain recombines TRBV2 with TRBJ2-5; D possibly corresponds to TRBD2 (7 bases). The CDR3, as DNA: TGTGCCAGCAGTGCCTTGGAGTCTCGTTGGCGGGGGCCTCAGTACTTC. This codes for CASSALESRWRGPQYF.